Below, 21 T cell receptor beta chains from the same sample are listed, as sequenced in a study of T cells and Merkel cell carcinoma outcomes. Sequencing used immunoSEQ multiplex PCR; TCRdb keeps in-frame clones, though not all of them. The repertoire has 400 to 450 clones, roughly 90% of them found once; the top ten carry about 7.8%. The sequenced sample consisted of tumor tissue from Merkel cell carcinoma. Receptors originate from a human donor with Merkel cell carcinoma.

The chain has TRBV7-6 and TRBJ1-3; TRBD1 matches at 10 bases. The germline CDR1 and CDR2 sequences are SGHVS and FNYEAQ. Unmatched junction bases numbered 9, after V lost 5 bases and J lost 2 bases. The CDR3 has 17 residues. In nucleotides, the CDR3 is TGTGCCAGCAGCCCATCCGGGACAGGGGTCGCTGGAAACACCATATATTTT. This sequence encodes CASSPSGTGVAGNTIYF. Full variable domain (outside the CDR3, taken from reference TRBV7-6 and TRBJ1-3): GAGVSQSPRYKVTKRGQDVALRCDPISGHVSLYWYRQALGQGPEFLTYFNYEAQQDKSGLPNDRFSAERPEGSISTLTIQRTEQRDSAMYRCASSPSGTGVAGNTIYFGEGSWLTVV.

This chain links TRBV5-4 with TRBJ2-2; 7 bases align to TRBD1. The CDR3 runs 15 residues. Germline-derived CDR1 and CDR2 are SGHNT and YYREEE (reference sequence). The ends lost 3 bases at V and 7 bases at J; junction bases unmatched: 9. CDR3 nucleotide sequence: TGTGCCAGCAGCTACGGGACAGAGAGGAGCGGGGAGCTGTTTTTT. It is translated as CASSYGTERSGELFF. Full variable domain (missing parts from reference TRBV5-4 and TRBJ2-2): ETGVTQSPTHLIKTRGQQVTLRCSSQSGHNTVSWYQQALGQGPQFIFQYYREEENGRGNFPPRFSGLQFPNYSSELNVNALELDDSALYLCASSYGTERSGELFFGEGSRLTVL.

The chain employs TRBV7-2 and TRBJ2-1, with TRBD2 identical over 10 bases. V gave up 2 bases and J gave up 8 bases; unmatched junction bases: 12. The CDR3 spans 17 residues. Germline loops: CDR1 SGHTA, CDR2 FQGNSA. The CDR3 loop reads CASSLKGTASGGYEQFF. In DNA, the CDR3 is TGTGCCAGCAGCTTAAAAGGAACGGCTAGCGGGGGATATGAGCAGTTCTTC.

Turning to this clone: The junction does not match germline at one end; this may be a read error. The chain uses TRBV9 and TRBJ1-1, with D perhaps matching TRBD1 (6 bases). Germline loops: CDR1 SGDLS, CDR2 YYNGEE. This CDR3 has 15 amino acids. For the CDR3, the DNA is TGTGCCAGCAGCGTATATCCTGGACAGAACATTGAAGCTTTCTTT. Amino acid sequence: CASSVYPGQNIEAFF.

About this clone itself: At one boundary the junction diverges from the germline segment, which might be a read error. The rearrangement uses TRBV27 and TRBJ2-3; D is possibly TRBD1 (6 bases). This CDR3 is 15 amino acids long. Germline V gene data show CDR1 as MNHEY and CDR2 as SMNVEV (reference sequence). CDR3 amino acids: CASSPDSGTQRNNSF. In DNA, the CDR3 is TGTGCCAGCAGCCCGGACTCCGGGACACAGAGGAACAATTCCTTT.

V is TRBV11-2 and J is TRBJ1-2, with D hard to call. The CDR3 is 18 amino acids. Trimming removed 1 base from V and 2 bases from J, with 20 bases in between. Germline CDR1 reads SGHAT; CDR2 reads FQNNGV. The CDR3 DNA sequence: TGTGCCAGCAGCTTAGGCCGGACGGGGAAACGGGGAAACTATGGCTACACCTTC. Its protein product is CASSLGRTGKRGNYGYTF.

The J gene is TRBJ2-5, the V gene TRBV19, with D perhaps matching TRBD1 (6 bases). The germline gives CDR1 LNHDA, CDR2 SQIVND (reference sequence). This CDR3 is 13 amino acids long. V was trimmed by 1 base and J by 5 bases, leaving 8 bases between them. The CDR3 DNA is TGTGCCAGTAGTATAGCAGGGGAGGAGACCCAGTACTTC. It codes for CASSIAGEETQYF.

This chain links TRBV28 with TRBJ2-7, with 8 nucleotides matching TRBD1. CDR3 size: 17 residues. Per the germline V gene, CDR1 is MDHEN and CDR2 is SYDVKM. Trimming at V came to 4 bases and at J to 2 bases, leaving 13 bases not matched to a gene. The CDR3 bases are TGTGCCAGCAGTTCACCTCAGGGGGCTTCGCCAACCTACGAGCAGTACGTC. The encoded protein is CASSSPQGASPTYEQYV.

V and J are TRBV5-1 and TRBJ1-1, with no clear D. The CDR3 loop spans 15 amino acids. Trimming shortened V by 2 bases and J by 1 base, and 12 bases separated the two germline ends. Germline-derived CDR1 and CDR2 are SGHRS and YFSETQ. CDR3 amino acids: CASSFAPGPNTEAFF. Written as DNA, the CDR3 is TGCGCCAGCAGCTTCGCGCCGGGCCCGAACACTGAAGCTTTCTTT. The complete variable domain, with remaining parts taken from reference TRBV5-1 and TRBJ1-1, reads KAGVTQTPRYLIKTRGQQVTLSCSPISGHRSVSWYQQTPGQGLQFLFEYFSETQRNKGNFPGRFSGRQFSNSRSEMNVSTLELGDSALYLCASSFAPGPNTEAFFGQGTRLTVV.

The chain has TRBV6-1 and TRBJ2-3, with D unclear. V was pared by 6 bases and J by 0 bases, with 7 bases between. The CDR3 is made up of 13 amino acids. Germline V gene sequence: CDR1 MNHNS, CDR2 SASEGT. This chain's CDR3 is CASRQASTDTQYF. The CDR3, as DNA: TGTGCCAGCAGACAAGCTAGCACAGATACGCAGTATTTT.

This chain joins TRBV7-6 and TRBJ2-5; D perhaps matches TRBD2 (6 bases). Germline CDR1 SGHVS, CDR2 FNYEAQ. The length of the CDR3 is 14 residues. V lost 1 base to trimming and J lost 2 bases, with 8 bases between them. In DNA, the CDR3 is TGTGCCAGCAGCTTAGGGAGGGATCAAGAGACCCAGTACTTC. Its protein product is CASSLGRDQETQYF.

The chain employs TRBV19 and TRBJ1-1; D ambiguous. Germline-derived CDR1 and CDR2 are LNHDA and SQIVND (reference sequence). This CDR3 has 14 amino acids. The V gene lost 1 base and the J gene lost 1 base, with 7 bases spanning the gap. This CDR3 is CASSIVWGNTEAFF. The CDR3 bases are TGTGCCAGTAGTATAGTGTGGGGGAACACTGAAGCTTTCTTT.

The chain couples TRBV28 to TRBJ1-1; D is undetermined. CDR1 MDHEN and CDR2 SYDVKM come from the germline V gene. Trimming took 5 bases from V and 11 from J, leaving 15 bases between them. The CDR3 covers 12 residues. This CDR3 reads CASSPQFGIAFF. The CDR3 nucleotides are TGTGCCAGCAGTCCCCAGTTTGGGATCGCTTTCTTT.

V and J are TRBV4-2 and TRBJ2-5; 12 bases match TRBD2. This CDR3 region has 16 residues. Trimming at V came to 4 bases and at J to 2 bases, leaving 5 bases not matched to a gene. Germline values: CDR1 LGHNA, CDR2 YNFKEQ. Here the CDR3 reads CASSLGLAGSQETQYF. In DNA form, the CDR3 reads TGTGCCAGCAGCCTCGGACTAGCGGGGTCTCAAGAGACCCAGTACTTC.

The V and J genes are TRBV7-6 and TRBJ2-3; D gene ambiguous. The CDR3 is 12 amino acids. From germline, CDR1 is SGHVS and CDR2 FNYEAQ. The V gene lost 4 bases and the J gene lost 2 bases, with 4 bases spanning the gap. The CDR3 sequence is CASSYFTDTQYF. The CDR3 DNA sequence: TGTGCCAGCAGCTACTTCACAGATACGCAGTATTTT.

The chain employs TRBV7-4 and TRBJ1-1; D ambiguous. CDR1 SGHVT and CDR2 SQSDAQ come from the germline V gene. This CDR3 spans 12 amino acids. The V end was cut by 1 base, the J end by 11 bases, with 11 bases between. The DNA for the CDR3 is TGTGCCAGCAGCTTAGTTTCGAAACCGGCTTTCTTT. Its translation is CASSLVSKPAFF.

The CDR3 region is CASSLYEGTNEKLFF. CDR3 coding DNA: TGTGCCAGTAGTTTATATGAGGGGACTAATGAAAAACTGTTTTTT. V and J are TRBV19 and TRBJ1-4, with D perhaps TRBD1 (5 bases). Germline V CDR1 and CDR2: LNHDA, SQIVND (reference sequence). The V end lost 5 bases, the J end lost 2 bases, and 12 bases lay between the germline ends. CDR3 length: 15 amino acids. The complete variable domain, with remaining parts taken from reference TRBV19 and TRBJ1-4, reads DGGITQSPKYLFRKEGQNVTLSCEQNLNHDAMYWYRQDPGQGLRLIYYSQIVNDFQKGDIAEGYSVSREKKESFPLTVTSAQKNPTAFYLCASSLYEGTNEKLFFGSGTQLSVL.

This chain connects TRBV9 to TRBJ2-3, with 11 nucleotides matching TRBD2. V was pared by 3 bases and J by 0 bases, with 0 bases of the junction left unmatched. The CDR3 has 15 amino acids. The germline gives CDR1 SGDLS, CDR2 YYNGEE. The CDR3 spells CASSASGGSTDTQYF. Written as DNA, the CDR3 is TGTGCCAGCAGCGCTAGCGGGGGGAGCACAGATACGCAGTATTTT. The complete variable domain, with remaining parts taken from reference TRBV9 and TRBJ2-3, reads DSGVTQTPKHLITATGQRVTLRCSPRSGDLSVYWYQQSLDQGLQFLIQYYNGEERAKGNILERFSAQQFPDLHSELNLSSLELGDSALYFCASSASGGSTDTQYFGPGTRLTVL.

This chain connects TRBV7-2 to TRBJ2-1, with 7 bases aligning to TRBD2. Germline values: CDR1 SGHTA, CDR2 FQGNSA. The CDR3 has 16 residues. After removal of 5 bases from V and 4 bases from J, the junction contained 11 bases not matched to a gene. The chain's CDR3 is CASSPASGGVYNEQFF. Here the CDR3 DNA reads TGTGCCAGCAGCCCCGCTAGCGGTGGGGTTTACAATGAGCAGTTCTTC. The variable domain in full, with the rest retrieved from reference TRBV7-2 and TRBJ2-1, is GAGVSQSPSNKVTEKGKDVELRCDPISGHTALYWYRQSLGQGLEFLIYFQGNSAPDKSGLPSDRFSAERTGGSVSTLTIQRTQQEDSAVYLCASSPASGGVYNEQFFGPGTRLTVL.

The rearrangement uses TRBV27 and TRBJ2-3, with TRBD2 matching 9 bases. Per the germline V gene, CDR1 is MNHEY and CDR2 is SMNVEV (reference sequence). This CDR3 contains 15 residues. V dropped 0 bases and J dropped 4; count of bases not matched to a gene: 2. The CDR3, as DNA: TGTGCCAGCAGTTTATCGTTAGCGGGGGCAGATACGCAGTATTTT. Its protein is CASSLSLAGADTQYF.

The chain links TRBV18 to TRBJ2-5; D possibly uses TRBD1 or TRBD2 (5 bases each). The CDR3 is made up of 15 amino acids. In germline, CDR1 is KGHSH, CDR2 LQKENI. V was pared by 6 bases and J by 2 bases, with 16 bases between. DNA for the CDR3: TGTGCCAGCTCCCCGCCCGGGACGGTACAAGAGACCCAGTACTTC. This encodes CASSPPGTVQETQYF.